The T cell receptor beta chain described here comes from a study of regulatory T cells in long-lasting Graves disease. Points from the study as a whole: When disease was persistent, TRBV28, TRBJ1-2 and TRBJ2-5 were the favored segments.

This clonotype was counted ten times or more. Its specificity is unknown. Stated time point: persistent/refractory GD, antithyroid drugs over 5 years with positive TRAb. The authors made the TCR library using RNA they extracted from PBMCs. The CDR3 loop spans 13 amino acids. The ends were cut back, 0 bases at V and 10 bases at J, with 12 bases in the middle. Germline V gives CDR1 WNHNN, CDR2 SYGVQD (reference sequence). Sequencing libraries for TCR beta were prepared with iRepertoire HTBI primers and Arm-PCR of CDR3 regions. TCRdb independently ran MiXCR on the multiplex PCR reads; one entry per CDR3 protein. The repertoire holds around 400,000 distinct CDR3 sequences, roughly a fifth seen once, with around 15% in the top ten.

This specimen was peripheral blood mononuclear cells (PBMCs), taken when the disease was refractory, from a patient treated with antithyroid drugs. The chain employs TRBV10-1 and TRBJ1-1; D gene ambiguous. The receptor was derived from a female donor with Graves disease. The CDR3 loop is CASSESLGTRAFF. The CDR3 nucleotides read TGCGCCAGCAGTGAGTCCCTGGGAACGAGAGCTTTCTTT.